This T cell receptor beta chain emerged from a study of T cell repertoires in cytomegalovirus infection. Study as a whole: Well-studied HLA-B-restricted epitopes and recently identified HLA-C-restricted epitopes of CMV were both used in the study. CMV infection plus the matching HLA type was flagged by public TCR beta signatures. Study findings and constraints: Clonotypes of TCR beta that were HLA-C-restricted and CMV-specific dominated the ex vivo response. Cumulative public TCR beta family frequency identified CMV carriers with the relevant HLA.

Per germline, CDR1 SGHTA and CDR2 FQGNSA. This CDR3 has 13 residues. Trimming shortened V by 1 base and J by 1 base, and 5 bases separated the two germline ends. Via MiXCR, TCRdb re-called the reads, giving one row per CDR3 protein. The sample carries about 400,000 distinct CDR3 sequences, approximately 35% recorded once. This clonotype was recorded many times. Antigen specificity is unknown. The receptor's source is a human donor in good health (CMV status not recorded). Some clones in this sample may be carry-over from other donors' samples. The sample in question was cultured PBMCs, obtained from culture after CMV antigen stimulation. V and J are TRBV7-2 and TRBJ2-7, with D unresolved. CDR3 in amino acids: CASSLDGSYEQYF. In DNA form, the CDR3 reads TGTGCCAGCAGCTTAGACGGTTCCTACGAGCAGTACTTC.